This T cell receptor (beta chain) was obtained from a study of T cell responses to AZD1222 COVID-19 vaccine. This clone showed up just once. The CDR3 runs 18 residues. Germline trimming cut 0 bases from V and 0 bases from J; bases unmatched to any gene: 5. Germline-derived CDR1 and CDR2 are MNHEY and SMNVEV (reference sequence). Only in-frame clones appear in the TCRdb table, and some are missing; sequencing was by immunoSEQ multiplex PCR. The sample gives under 200,000 clones, 92% of which show up once; 1% to 1.5% is in the top ten. This sample comprised peripheral blood, obtained 28 days after the second AZD1222 dose. The chain couples TRBV27 to TRBJ1-6, with 7 bases identical to TRBD1. This TCR derives from an adult who received the AZD1222 COVID-19 vaccine. The CDR3 protein is CASSLSGGTVSYNSPLHF. The CDR3 region has the DNA TGTGCCAGCAGTTTATCCGGTGGGACAGTCTCCTATAATTCACCCCTCCACTTT.